What follows is one TCR beta chain and its context. What it recognizes is unknown. With 1 base removed from V and 6 bases from J, the gap between germline ends came to 13 bases. Germline V gene data show CDR1 as LGHDT and CDR2 as YNNKEL (reference sequence). This CDR3 has 14 residues. Constant-segment primers and 5'RACE yielded cDNA libraries for TCR alpha and TCR beta, each carrying sample barcodes and UMIs. TCRdb reanalysed the 5' RACE reads using MiXCR and keeps one entry per CDR3 protein. The sample holds fewer than 450,000 distinct CDR3 sequences; around 21% are singletons and the top ten take under 15%. This record belongs to a study of T-cell memory formation after mild COVID-19. Study background: In these data, TCR clusters were largely donor specific. Points from the study as a whole: Clones contracting across day 15 to 85 had a balanced CD4/CD8 profile; later expanding clones leaned CD4+.

Material for sequencing was PBMCs or a T cell subset sorted from them (not recorded which). The source is an adult woman who had mild COVID-19 (a few samples of this study predate the infection). Cell type and time point are not known. The chain joins TRBV3-1 to TRBJ2-7; D perhaps matches TRBD1 (5 bases). In DNA form, the CDR3 reads TGTGCCAGCAGCCAAGGGGGCGCTACTTCCGAGCAGTACTTC. It encodes CASSQGGATSEQYF.